What follows is one T cell receptor beta chain and its context. Its antigen remains unidentified. Memory CD4+ cells were the fraction left after CD45RA+ naive selection. The CDR3 has 18 amino acids. Germline assignment: CDR1 SGHRS and CDR2 YFSETQ. V was clipped by 1 base and J by 0 bases; unmatched bases: 5. This entry is derived from a study of shared clonotypes between healthy human individuals. Study-wide results and limits: Against clonotypes common to all four donors, non-shared ones had lower generation probabilities.

At the deep level, the assay was run. Only in-frame clones appear in the TCRdb table, and some are missing; sequencing was by immunoSEQ multiplex PCR. The profile shows roughly 2,500,000 clones, 93% of them singletons. Sequenced material: naive CD4+ T cells from PBMCs. Subset reported: CD45RA+ positively selected. This clonotype was sampled from a man aged 18 to 29 in good health. Some clones in this sample may be carry-over from other donors' samples. The chain couples TRBV5-1 to TRBJ2-3; 13 bases map to TRBD2. The CDR3 loop reads CASSLTGTSGVSTDTQYF. The CDR3, as DNA: TGCGCCAGCAGCTTGACAGGGACTAGCGGGGTCAGCACAGATACGCAGTATTTT.